Shown below are 3 T cell receptor beta chains from a single sample sequenced in a study of T cell repertoires in cytomegalovirus infection. Which antigens these TCRs recognize remains unknown. MiXCR, run by TCRdb on the reads, gives a single entry per CDR3 protein. Of roughly 800,000 distinct CDR3 sequences listed, about 27% are singletons. The source material was cultured CD8+ T cells from PBMCs, sampled from culture after CMV antigen stimulation. These receptors all stem from a human donor in good health (CMV status not recorded). Some clones in this sample may be carry-over from other donors' samples.

V usage is TRBV9 and J usage is TRBJ2-6; D ambiguous. The germline CDR1 and CDR2 sequences are SGDLS and YYNGEE. The V end was cut by 4 bases, the J end by 1 base, with 21 bases between. CDR3 length: 19 residues. The CDR3 nucleotides read TGTGCCAGCAGCAACCCACAGAAATCGGTAACTTCTGGGGCCAACGTCCTGACTTTC. Its translation is CASSNPQKSVTSGANVLTF. The variable domain in full, with the rest retrieved from reference TRBV9 and TRBJ2-6, is DSGVTQTPKHLITATGQRVTLRCSPRSGDLSVYWYQQSLDQGLQFLIQYYNGEERAKGNILERFSAQQFPDLHSELNLSSLELGDSALYFCASSNPQKSVTSGANVLTFGAGSRLTVL.

The J gene is TRBJ1-5, the V gene TRBV7-2; 8 positions agree with TRBD1. The trim removed 1 base at V and 0 bases at J, leaving 2 bases unmatched. Germline CDR1 reads SGHTA; CDR2 reads FQGNSA. The CDR3 consists of 16 residues. The CDR3 DNA follows: TGTGCCAGCAGCTTAGGGGACAGGTATAGCAATCAGCCCCAGCATTTT. Amino acid sequence: CASSLGDRYSNQPQHF.

The J gene is TRBJ2-7, the V gene TRBV6-1; 9 nucleotides line up with TRBD1. This CDR3 spans 15 amino acids. Trimming removed 3 bases from V and 5 bases from J; junction bases left unmatched: 8. Germline V gene sequence: CDR1 MNHNS, CDR2 SASEGT. The CDR3 loop reads CASSEPPGQGHEQYF. CDR3 in DNA: TGTGCCAGCAGTGAGCCTCCGGGACAGGGCCACGAGCAGTACTTC.